These 11 T cell receptor beta chains were sequenced from one sample in a study of T cells in Graves' hyperthyroidism and ophthalmopathy. The source material, RNA transcripts, was used to amplify TCR beta CDR3 regions. The TCR CDR3 was amplified in a first-round RT-PCR using the HTBI primer set. MiXCR, run by TCRdb on the multiplex PCR reads, gives a single entry per CDR3 protein. The sample lists about 480,000 distinct CDR3 sequences; around a fifth were seen once. Material for sequencing was blood. These receptors all stem from a woman in her 70s with Graves' ophthalmopathy.

V gene TRBV7-2 combines with J gene TRBJ2-2; perhaps TRBD2 as D (5 bases). Germline V gives CDR1 SGHTA, CDR2 FQGNSA. The CDR3 is 16 amino acids. V lost 5 bases and J 4 bases, leaving 17 bases between the germline ends. CDR3 coding DNA: TGTGCCAGCAGCCTAGTCAGCGGATCGATCACCGGGGAGCTGTTTTTT. Translating gives CASSLVSGSITGELFF.

The chain has TRBV2 and TRBJ2-3; TRBD1 matches 8 bases. The CDR3 totals 15 residues. J was trimmed by 4 bases and V by 5 bases; bases with no gene match: 8. The germline V gene has CDR1 SNHLY and CDR2 FYNNEI. CDR3 protein: CASSLLLQGADTQYF. The CDR3 bases are TGTGCCAGCAGTCTCCTTTTACAGGGGGCAGATACGCAGTATTTT.

The chain is built from TRBV4-3 and TRBJ1-5; 8 bases agree with TRBD1. CDR3 length: 13 amino acids. The germline CDR1 and CDR2 sequences are LGHNA and YSLEER. V lost 8 bases, J lost 7 bases, and 7 bases stayed unmatched. The CDR3 protein is CASGTGGRQPQHF. CDR3 bases: TGCGCCAGCGGTACAGGGGGGAGACAGCCCCAGCATTTT.

This clonotype was picked up a small number of times. The chain uses TRBV4-1 and TRBJ2-7; no reliable D call. The length of the CDR3 is 14 residues. Germline lookup yields CDR1 MGHRA and CDR2 YSYEKL. The ends were cut back, 3 bases at V and 9 bases at J, with 18 bases in the middle. The CDR3 region is CASSHIEPGERQYF. CDR3 DNA sequence: TGCGCCAGCAGCCATATTGAGCCAGGCGAAAGGCAGTACTTC.

This clonotype was observed a handful of times. The chain employs TRBV6-1 and TRBJ2-1, with 10 bases lining up with TRBD1. This CDR3 has 16 amino acids. Germline V CDR1 and CDR2: MNHNS, SASEGT. J lost 0 bases, V lost 10 bases, and 9 bases had no gene match. The CDR3 spells CATGTGVFGSYNEQFF. CDR3 DNA: TGTGCCACCGGGACAGGGGTGTTTGGCTCCTACAATGAGCAGTTCTTC.

This clonotype came up a few times. The gene calls are TRBV7-2 and TRBJ1-3, with D unclear. Trimming pared 6 bases from V and 0 bases from J, leaving 6 bases between. The CDR3 sequence is 13 residues long. Germline lookup yields CDR1 SGHTA and CDR2 FQGNSA. DNA for the CDR3: TGTGCCAGCAGTACAAACTCTGGAAACACCATATATTTT. This sequence encodes CASSTNSGNTIYF.

CDR3 DNA: TGTGCCAGCAGCTTAGGGGGCGGGAGTCAAGAGACCCAGTACTTC. Amino acid sequence: CASSLGGGSQETQYF. The V gene is TRBV7-2, the J gene TRBJ2-5; TRBD2 aligns across 7 bases. This CDR3 region has 15 residues. Germline CDR1 SGHTA, CDR2 FQGNSA. The V segment lost 1 base and the J segment 2 bases; nucleotides outside the gene matches: 4.

This clonotype was seen at least ten times. The chain employs TRBV6-1 and TRBJ2-1; weak D call: TRBD1 (5 bases). Trimming removed 8 bases at V and 0 bases at J, with 20 bases between. Germline CDR1 reads MNHNS; CDR2 reads SASEGT. This CDR3 region has 17 residues. The DNA for the CDR3 is TGTGCCAGCGAAAAGTGGCCCAACAGGTTCTCCTACAATGAGCAGTTCTTC. Translated, it gives CASEKWPNRFSYNEQFF.

The genes are TRBV14 and TRBJ1-6; 9 bases agree with TRBD1. The CDR3 loop spans 16 amino acids. V lost 4 bases to trimming and J lost 7 bases; unmatched junction nucleotides: 8. Germline V CDR1 and CDR2: SGHDN, FVKESK. The CDR3: CASSPGTGKINSPLHF. CDR3 nucleotide sequence: TGTGCCAGCAGCCCCGGGACAGGGAAGATAAATTCACCCCTCCACTTT.

The V and J genes are TRBV6-1 and TRBJ2-6; D is undetermined. The germline V gene has CDR1 MNHNS and CDR2 SASEGT. This CDR3 spans 14 amino acids. Deletions cut 5 bases from V and 0 bases from J, with 5 bases between. This chain's CDR3 is CASSLYSGANVLTF. DNA of the CDR3: TGTGCCAGCAGTCTCTACTCTGGGGCCAACGTCCTGACTTTC.

The CDR3 nucleotides read TGTGCCAGCAGCTTAGAGGCCAGTCAGTCACCCCTCCACTTT. Its translation: CASSLEASQSPLHF. The chain employs TRBV7-8 and TRBJ1-6; D not certain. The ends were cut back, 1 base at V and 10 bases at J, with 11 bases in the middle. In germline, CDR1 is SGHVS, CDR2 FQNEAQ. The CDR3 is 14 amino acids. Variable domain in full (rest from reference TRBV7-8 and TRBJ1-6): GAGVSQSPRYKVAKRGQDVALRCDPISGHVSLFWYQQALGQGPEFLTYFQNEAQLDKSGLPSDRFFAERPEGSVSTLKIQRTQQEDSAVYLCASSLEASQSPLHFGNGTRLTVT.